The rows below give T cell receptor beta chains drawn from one sample of a study of T cells in Graves' hyperthyroidism and ophthalmopathy. TCRdb analysed the multiplex PCR reads with MiXCR anew, one entry per CDR3 protein. The sample lists roughly 710,000 distinct CDR3 sequences; approximately 36% were seen once. The sequencing sample was made of blood. These receptors originate from a woman aged 35 to 49 with Graves' hyperthyroidism. CDR3s include the opening cysteine and the closing phenylalanine or tryptophan. D genes are given only for firm matches. The size entry is marked missing in some rows and otherwise reads once, few, many or a size class.

clone_size: many; d_call: TRBD1; j_call: TRBJ1-2; v_call: TRBV19; cdr3_aa: CASSYIPGGLGYTF; cdr3_nt: TGTGCCAGTTCCTACATCCCAGGGGGCTTGGGCTACACCTTC
clone_size: .; d_call: .; j_call: TRBJ1-1; v_call: TRBV6-6; cdr3_aa: CASSAAAFGGWAEAFF; cdr3_nt: TGTGCCAGCAGTGCCGCCGCTTTTGGGGGGTGGGCTGAAGCTTTCTTT
clone_size: many; d_call: .; j_call: TRBJ2-2; v_call: TRBV7-6; cdr3_aa: CASSRGMPMTGELFF; cdr3_nt: TGTGCCAGCAGCCGCGGGATGCCCATGACCGGGGAGCTGTTTTTT
clone_size: .; d_call: .; j_call: TRBJ2-7; v_call: TRBV2; cdr3_aa: CASKFGRVEQYF; cdr3_nt: TGTGCCAGCAAGTTTGGCAGGGTCGAGCAGTACTTC
clone_size: many; d_call: .; j_call: TRBJ1-2; v_call: TRBV19; cdr3_aa: CASSMSGYGYTF; cdr3_nt: TGTGCCAGTAGTATGTCAGGATATGGCTACACCTTC
clone_size: many; d_call: TRBD1; j_call: TRBJ1-2; v_call: TRBV9; cdr3_aa: CASSTRDRGTYGYTF; cdr3_nt: TGTGCCAGCAGCACCCGGGACAGGGGGACCTATGGCTACACCTTC
clone_size: .; d_call: TRBD1; j_call: TRBJ1-2; v_call: TRBV7-6; cdr3_aa: CASSLVKGQGNYGYTF; cdr3_nt: TGTGCCAGCAGCTTAGTGAAGGGACAGGGGAACTATGGCTACACCTTC
clone_size: many; d_call: .; j_call: TRBJ1-1; v_call: TRBV25-1; cdr3_aa: CASSEGGGADTEAFF; cdr3_nt: TGTGCCAGCAGTGAAGGAGGGGGGGCGGACACTGAAGCTTTCTTT
clone_size: many; d_call: .; j_call: TRBJ1-5; v_call: TRBV14; cdr3_aa: CASSQAGDGNQPQHF; cdr3_nt: TGTGCCAGCAGCCAAGCAGGGGACGGCAATCAGCCCCAGCATTTT
clone_size: many; d_call: .; j_call: TRBJ1-5; v_call: TRBV20-1; cdr3_aa: CSARGPYSNQPQHF; cdr3_nt: TGCAGTGCTAGGGGACCGTATAGCAATCAGCCCCAGCATTTT
clone_size: many; d_call: .; j_call: TRBJ1-1; v_call: TRBV20-1; cdr3_aa: CSARVVNTEAFF; cdr3_nt: TGCAGTGCTAGAGTCGTGAACACTGAAGCTTTCTTT
clone_size: many; d_call: .; j_call: TRBJ1-2; v_call: TRBV7-9; cdr3_aa: CASTPSRDRGYTF; cdr3_nt: TGTGCCAGCACCCCTAGCAGGGATAGAGGCTACACCTTC